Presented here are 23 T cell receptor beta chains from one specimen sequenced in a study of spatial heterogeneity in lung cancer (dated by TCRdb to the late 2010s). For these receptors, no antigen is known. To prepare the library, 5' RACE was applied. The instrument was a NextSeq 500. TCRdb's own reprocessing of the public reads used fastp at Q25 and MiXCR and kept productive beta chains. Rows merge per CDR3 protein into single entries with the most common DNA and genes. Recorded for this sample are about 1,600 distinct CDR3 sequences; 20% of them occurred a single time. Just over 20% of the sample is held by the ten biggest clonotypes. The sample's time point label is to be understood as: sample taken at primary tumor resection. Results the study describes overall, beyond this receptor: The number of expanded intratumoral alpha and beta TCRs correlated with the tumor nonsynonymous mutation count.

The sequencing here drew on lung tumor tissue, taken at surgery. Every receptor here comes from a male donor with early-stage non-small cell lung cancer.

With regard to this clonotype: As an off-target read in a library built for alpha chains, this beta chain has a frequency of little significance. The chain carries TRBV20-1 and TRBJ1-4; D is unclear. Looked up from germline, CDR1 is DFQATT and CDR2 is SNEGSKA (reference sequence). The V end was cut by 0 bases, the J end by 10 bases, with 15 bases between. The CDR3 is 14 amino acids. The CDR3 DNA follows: TGCAGTGCTAGAGAAAGTAGGGCCAACGGAAAACTGTTTTTT. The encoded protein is CSARESRANGKLFF.

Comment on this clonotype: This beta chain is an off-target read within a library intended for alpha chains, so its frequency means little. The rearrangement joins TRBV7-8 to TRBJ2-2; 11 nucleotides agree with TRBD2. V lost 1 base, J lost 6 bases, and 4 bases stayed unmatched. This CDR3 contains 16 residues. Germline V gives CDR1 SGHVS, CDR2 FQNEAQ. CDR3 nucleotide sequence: TGTGCCAGCAGCTTAGGAGTACTAGCGGGAGCCGGGGAGCTGTTTTTT. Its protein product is CASSLGVLAGAGELFF.

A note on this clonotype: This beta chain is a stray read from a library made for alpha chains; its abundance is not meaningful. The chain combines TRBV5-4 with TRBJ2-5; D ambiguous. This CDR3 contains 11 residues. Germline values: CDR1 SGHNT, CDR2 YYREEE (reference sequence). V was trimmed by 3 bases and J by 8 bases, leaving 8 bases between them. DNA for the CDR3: TGTGCCAGCAGCTCTTCGGCAACCCAGTACTTC. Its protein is CASSSSATQYF.

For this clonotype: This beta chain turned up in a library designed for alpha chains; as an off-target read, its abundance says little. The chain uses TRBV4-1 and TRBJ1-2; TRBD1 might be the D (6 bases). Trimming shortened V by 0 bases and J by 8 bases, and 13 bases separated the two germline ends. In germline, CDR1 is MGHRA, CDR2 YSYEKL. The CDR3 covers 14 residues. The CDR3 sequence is CASSQEGADGGYTF. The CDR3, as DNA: TGCGCCAGCAGCCAAGAGGGGGCCGATGGAGGCTACACCTTC.

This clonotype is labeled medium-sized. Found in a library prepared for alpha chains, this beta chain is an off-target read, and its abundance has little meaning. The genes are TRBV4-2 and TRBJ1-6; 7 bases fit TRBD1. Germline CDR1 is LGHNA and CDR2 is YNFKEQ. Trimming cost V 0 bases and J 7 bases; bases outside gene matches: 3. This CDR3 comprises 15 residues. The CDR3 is CASSQDGTENSPLHF. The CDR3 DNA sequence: TGTGCCAGCAGCCAAGATGGGACAGAGAATTCACCCCTCCACTTT.

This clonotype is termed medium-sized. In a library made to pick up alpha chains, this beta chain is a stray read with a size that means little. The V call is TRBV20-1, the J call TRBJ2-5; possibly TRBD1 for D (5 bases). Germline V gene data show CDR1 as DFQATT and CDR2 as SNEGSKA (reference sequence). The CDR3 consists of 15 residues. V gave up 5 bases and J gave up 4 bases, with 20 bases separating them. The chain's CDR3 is CSARNAQGRAETQYF. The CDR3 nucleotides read TGCAGTGCTCGAAACGCTCAGGGAAGGGCAGAGACCCAGTACTTC.

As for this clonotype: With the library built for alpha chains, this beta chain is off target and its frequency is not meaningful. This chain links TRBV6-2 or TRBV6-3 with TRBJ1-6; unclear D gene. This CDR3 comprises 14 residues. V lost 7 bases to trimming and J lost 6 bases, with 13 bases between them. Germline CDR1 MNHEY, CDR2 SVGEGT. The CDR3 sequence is CASKPTGTNSPLHF. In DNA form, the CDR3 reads TGTGCCAGCAAACCGACCGGAACTAATTCACCCCTCCACTTT.

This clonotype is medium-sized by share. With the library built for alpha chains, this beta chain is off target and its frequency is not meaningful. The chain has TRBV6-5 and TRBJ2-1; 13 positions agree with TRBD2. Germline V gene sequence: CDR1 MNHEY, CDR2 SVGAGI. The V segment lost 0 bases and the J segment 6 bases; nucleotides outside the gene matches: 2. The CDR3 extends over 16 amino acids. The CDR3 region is CASSYSGLAGANEQFF. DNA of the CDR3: TGTGCCAGCAGTTACTCCGGACTAGCGGGAGCCAATGAGCAGTTCTTC.

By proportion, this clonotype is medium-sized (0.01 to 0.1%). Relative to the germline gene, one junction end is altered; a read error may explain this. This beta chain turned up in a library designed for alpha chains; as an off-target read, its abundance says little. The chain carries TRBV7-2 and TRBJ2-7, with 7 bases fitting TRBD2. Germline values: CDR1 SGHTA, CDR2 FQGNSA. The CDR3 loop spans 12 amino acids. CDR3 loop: CASSQTSTSYIF. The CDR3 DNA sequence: TGTGCCAGCAGCCAAACCTCGACTAGCTACATATTC.

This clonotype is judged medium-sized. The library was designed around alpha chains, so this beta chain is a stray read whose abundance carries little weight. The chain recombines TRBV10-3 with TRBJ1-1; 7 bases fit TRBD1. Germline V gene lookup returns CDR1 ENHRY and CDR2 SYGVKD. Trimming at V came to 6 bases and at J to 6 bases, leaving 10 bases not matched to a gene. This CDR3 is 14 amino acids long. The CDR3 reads CAIRETGKLAEAFF. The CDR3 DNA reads TGTGCCATCAGGGAGACAGGGAAGTTGGCTGAAGCTTTCTTT.

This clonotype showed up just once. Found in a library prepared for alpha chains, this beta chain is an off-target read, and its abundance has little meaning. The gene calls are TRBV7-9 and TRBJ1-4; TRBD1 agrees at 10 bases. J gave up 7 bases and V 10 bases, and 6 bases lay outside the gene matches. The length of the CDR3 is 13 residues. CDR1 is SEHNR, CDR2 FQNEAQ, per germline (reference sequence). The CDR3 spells CATEGQGSEKLFF. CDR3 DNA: TGTGCCACCGAGGGACAGGGGAGTGAAAAACTGTTTTTT.

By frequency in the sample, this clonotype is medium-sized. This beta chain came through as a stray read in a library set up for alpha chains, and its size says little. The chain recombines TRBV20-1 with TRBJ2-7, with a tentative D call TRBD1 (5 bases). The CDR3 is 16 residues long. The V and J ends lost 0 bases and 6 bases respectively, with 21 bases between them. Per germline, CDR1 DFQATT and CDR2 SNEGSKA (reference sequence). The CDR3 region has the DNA TGCAGTGCTAGAGATTTCTTGTCAGGGCGAGATGGCGAGCAGTACTTC. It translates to CSARDFLSGRDGEQYF.

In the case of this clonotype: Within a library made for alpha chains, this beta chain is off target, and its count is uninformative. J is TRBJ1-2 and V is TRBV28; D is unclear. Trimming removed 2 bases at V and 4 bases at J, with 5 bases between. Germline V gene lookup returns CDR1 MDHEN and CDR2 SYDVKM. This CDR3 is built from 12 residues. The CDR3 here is CASSLGSYGYTF. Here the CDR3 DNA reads TGTGCCAGCAGTTTAGGCAGCTATGGCTACACCTTC.

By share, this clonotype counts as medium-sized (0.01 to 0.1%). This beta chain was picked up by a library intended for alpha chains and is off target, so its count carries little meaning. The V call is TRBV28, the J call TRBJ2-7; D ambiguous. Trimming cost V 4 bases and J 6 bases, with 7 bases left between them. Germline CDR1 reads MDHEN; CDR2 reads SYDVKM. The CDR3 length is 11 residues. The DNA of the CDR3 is TGTGCCAGCAGTTCCTATGGCGAGCAGTACTTC. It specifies CASSSYGEQYF.

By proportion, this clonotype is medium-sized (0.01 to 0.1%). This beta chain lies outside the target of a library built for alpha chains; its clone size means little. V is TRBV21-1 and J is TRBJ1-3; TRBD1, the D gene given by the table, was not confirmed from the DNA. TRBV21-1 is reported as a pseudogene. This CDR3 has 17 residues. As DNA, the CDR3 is TGTGCCAGCAGCTCACAGACAGGGAACTATTCTGGAAACACCATATATTTT. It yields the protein CASSSQTGNYSGNTIYF.

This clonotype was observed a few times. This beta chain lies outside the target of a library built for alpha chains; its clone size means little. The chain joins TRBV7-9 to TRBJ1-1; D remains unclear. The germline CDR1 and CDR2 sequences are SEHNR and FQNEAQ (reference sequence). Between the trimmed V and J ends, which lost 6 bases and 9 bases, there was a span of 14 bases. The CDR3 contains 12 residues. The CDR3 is CASRDRTAQAFF. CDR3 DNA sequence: TGTGCCAGCAGGGACCGCACAGCCCAAGCTTTCTTT.

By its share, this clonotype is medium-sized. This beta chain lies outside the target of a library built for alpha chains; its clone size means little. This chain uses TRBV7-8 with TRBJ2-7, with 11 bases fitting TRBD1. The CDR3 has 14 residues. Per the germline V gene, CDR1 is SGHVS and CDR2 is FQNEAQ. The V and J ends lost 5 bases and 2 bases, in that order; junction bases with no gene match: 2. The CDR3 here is CASSRDRGTYEQYF. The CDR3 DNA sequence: TGTGCCAGCAGCCGGGACAGGGGGACCTACGAGCAGTACTTC.

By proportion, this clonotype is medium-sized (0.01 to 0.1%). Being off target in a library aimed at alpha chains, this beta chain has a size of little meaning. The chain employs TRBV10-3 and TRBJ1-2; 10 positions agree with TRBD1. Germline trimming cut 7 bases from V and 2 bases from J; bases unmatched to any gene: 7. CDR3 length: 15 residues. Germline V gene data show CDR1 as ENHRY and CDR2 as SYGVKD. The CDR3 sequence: CAITAQGQGNYGYTF. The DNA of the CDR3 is TGTGCCATCACCGCCCAGGGACAGGGGAACTATGGCTACACCTTC.

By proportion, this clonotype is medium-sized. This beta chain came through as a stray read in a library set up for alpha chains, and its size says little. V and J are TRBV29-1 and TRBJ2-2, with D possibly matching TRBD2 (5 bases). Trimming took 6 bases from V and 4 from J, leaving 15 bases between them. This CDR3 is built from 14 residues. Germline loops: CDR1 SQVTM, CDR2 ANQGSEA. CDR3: CSVQGGAGTGELFF. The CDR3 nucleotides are TGCAGCGTGCAAGGAGGCGCGGGCACCGGGGAGCTGTTTTTT.

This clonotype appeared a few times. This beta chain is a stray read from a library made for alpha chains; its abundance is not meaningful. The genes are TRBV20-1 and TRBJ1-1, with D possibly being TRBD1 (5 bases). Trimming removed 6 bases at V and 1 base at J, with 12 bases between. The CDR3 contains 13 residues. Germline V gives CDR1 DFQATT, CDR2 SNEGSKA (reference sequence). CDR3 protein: CSALRTRNTEAFF. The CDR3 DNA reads TGCAGTGCCCTCCGGACACGGAACACTGAAGCTTTCTTT.

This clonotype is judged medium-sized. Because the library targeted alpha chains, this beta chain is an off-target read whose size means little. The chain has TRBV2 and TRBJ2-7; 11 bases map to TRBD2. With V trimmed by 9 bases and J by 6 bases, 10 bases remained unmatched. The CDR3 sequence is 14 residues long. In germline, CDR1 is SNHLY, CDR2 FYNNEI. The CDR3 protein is CASPSTSGVGEQYV. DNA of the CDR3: TGTGCCAGTCCATCGACTAGCGGGGTAGGCGAGCAGTACGTC.

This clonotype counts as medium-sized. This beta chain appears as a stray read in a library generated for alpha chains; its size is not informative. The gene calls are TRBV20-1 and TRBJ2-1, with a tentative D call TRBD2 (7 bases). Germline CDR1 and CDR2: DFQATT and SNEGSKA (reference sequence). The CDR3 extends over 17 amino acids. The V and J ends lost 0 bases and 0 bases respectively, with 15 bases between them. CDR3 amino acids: CSARDLRGGSSYNEQFF. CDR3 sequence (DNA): TGCAGTGCTAGAGATCTCCGCGGGGGCAGCTCCTACAATGAGCAGTTCTTC.

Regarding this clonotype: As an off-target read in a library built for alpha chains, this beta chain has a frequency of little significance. The CDR3 reads CASSRTSGTYEQYF. DNA of the CDR3: TGTGCCAGCAGCCGGACTAGCGGAACCTACGAGCAGTACTTC. V is TRBV9 and J is TRBJ2-7; TRBD2 matches at 10 bases. The CDR3 covers 14 residues. The ends lost 4 bases at V and 2 bases at J; junction bases unmatched: 3. Germline CDR1 is SGDLS and CDR2 is YYNGEE.